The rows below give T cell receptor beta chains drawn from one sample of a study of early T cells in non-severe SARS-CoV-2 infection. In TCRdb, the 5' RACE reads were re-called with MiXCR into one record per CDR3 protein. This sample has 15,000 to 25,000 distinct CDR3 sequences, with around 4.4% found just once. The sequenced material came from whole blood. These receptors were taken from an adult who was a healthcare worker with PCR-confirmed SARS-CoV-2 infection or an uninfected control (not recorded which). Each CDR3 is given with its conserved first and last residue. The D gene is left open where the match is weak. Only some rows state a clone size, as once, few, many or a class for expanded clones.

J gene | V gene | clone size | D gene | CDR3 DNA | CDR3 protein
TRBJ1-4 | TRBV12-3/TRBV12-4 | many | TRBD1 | TGTGCCAGCATTTCGGACAGGGGACAAGAAAAACTGTTTTTT | CASISDRGQEKLFF
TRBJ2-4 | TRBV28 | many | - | TGTGCCAGCAGTTTGCTTACCAAAAACATTCAGTACTTC | CASSLLTKNIQYF
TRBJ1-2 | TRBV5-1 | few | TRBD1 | TGCGCCAGCAGCCCGACGCCGACAGGGGAGGGCTATGGCTACACCTTC | CASSPTPTGEGYGYTF
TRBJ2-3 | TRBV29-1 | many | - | TGCAGCGTTGACGACGGGGGCAAGGATACGCAGTATTTT | CSVDDGGKDTQYF
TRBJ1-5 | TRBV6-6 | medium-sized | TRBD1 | TGTGCCAGCAGCCAGTCCGGGACAGGGGGCGGTCAGCCCCAGCATTTT | CASSQSGTGGGQPQHF
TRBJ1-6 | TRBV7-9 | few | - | TGTGCCAGCAGCTTAGACGTCAATTCACCCCTCCACTTT | CASSLDVNSPLHF
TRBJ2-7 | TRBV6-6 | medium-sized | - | TGTGCCAGCAGTTCCGGGACCTACGAGCAGTACTTC | CASSSGTYEQYF
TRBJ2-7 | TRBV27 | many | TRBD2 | TGTGCCAGCAGTTTCTCAAGCGGGGGGCCCTACGAGCAGTACTTC | CASSFSSGGPYEQYF
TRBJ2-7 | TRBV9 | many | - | TGTGCCAGCAGCCCCCGTGGGGGTGCCTCTTACGAGCAGTACTTC | CASSPRGGASYEQYF
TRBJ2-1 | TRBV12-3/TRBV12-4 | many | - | TGTGCCAGCAGTTTCGACTCCTGGTCCTACAATGAGCAGTTCTTC | CASSFDSWSYNEQFF
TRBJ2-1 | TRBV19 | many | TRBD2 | TGTGCCAGTAATCAGCGGGGGGGTTACAATGAGCAGTTCTTC | CASNQRGGYNEQFF
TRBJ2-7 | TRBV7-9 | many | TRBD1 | TGTGCCAGCAGCACACAGGGGGCAGGCGAGCAGTACTTC | CASSTQGAGEQYF
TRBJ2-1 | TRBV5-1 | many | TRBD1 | TGCGCCAGCAGCCGAGGGGCAGGGGGCATTGAGCAGTTCTTC | CASSRGAGGIEQFF
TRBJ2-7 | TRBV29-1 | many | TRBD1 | TGCAGCTTTACCCCGGGACAGGGTTACGAGCAGTACTTC | CSFTPGQGYEQYF
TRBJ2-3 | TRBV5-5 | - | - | TGTGCCAGCACCAGGGGGGAGGAAGATACGCAGTATTTT | CASTRGEEDTQYF
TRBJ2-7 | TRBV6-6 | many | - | TGTGCCAGCATCCGGGGCAACTACGAGCAGTACTTC | CASIRGNYEQYF
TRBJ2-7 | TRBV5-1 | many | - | TGCGCCAGCAGCTTTCAGGGCTCCTACGAGCAGTACTTC | CASSFQGSYEQYF
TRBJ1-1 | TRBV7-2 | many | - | TGTGCCAGCAGCGCCAGGACAGAGTTTAACACTGAAGTTTTCTTT | CASSARTEFNTEVFF
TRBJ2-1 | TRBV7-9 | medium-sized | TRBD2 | TGTGCCAGCAGCTTAGGTGGCGGGGGGAACTACAATGAGCAGTTCTTC | CASSLGGGGNYNEQFF
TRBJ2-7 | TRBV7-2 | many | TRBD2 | TGTGCCAGCAGCTTAGTGGGACTAACCTCCTACGAGCAGTACTTC | CASSLVGLTSYEQYF
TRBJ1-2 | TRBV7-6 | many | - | TGTGCCAGCAGCTTGAAGGCGGGGGCAGACTATGGCTACACCTTC | CASSLKAGADYGYTF
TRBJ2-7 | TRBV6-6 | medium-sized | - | TGTGCCACCGTTGACGCCAGCCGCTCCTACGAGCAGTACTTC | CATVDASRSYEQYF
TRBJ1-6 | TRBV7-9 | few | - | TGTGCCAGCAGCTTAGACGTGTGGTCCCTCCACTTT | CASSLDVWSLHF
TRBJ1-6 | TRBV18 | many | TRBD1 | TGTGCCAGCTCTCGAAACAGGGACAGTAATTCACCCCTCCACTTT | CASSRNRDSNSPLHF
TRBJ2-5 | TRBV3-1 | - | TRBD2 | TGTGCCAGCAGCCCCTGGACTAGCGGGGGGGCCGGAGAGACCCAGTACTTC | CASSPWTSGGAGETQYF
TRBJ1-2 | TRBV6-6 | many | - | TGTGCCAGCATCGGTCAGTCCTATGGCTACACCTTC | CASIGQSYGYTF